The 27 T cell receptor beta chains in this list originate from one sample, sequenced in a study of neurological immune-mediated disorders. TCRdb reprocessed the 5' RACE reads via MiXCR and lists one record per CDR3 protein. The sample gives 40,000 or so distinct CDR3 sequences, about 2.3% of which show up once; roughly 12% is in the top ten. The sample comprised PBMCs. The source of these receptors is a man younger than 45 with multiple sclerosis.

This clonotype has ten or more counts. The V call is TRBV20-1, the J call TRBJ1-2; no clear D gene. This CDR3 region has 12 residues. The V and J ends lost 5 bases and 6 bases respectively, with 13 bases between them. Per germline, CDR1 DFQATT and CDR2 SNEGSKA (reference sequence). The CDR3: CSADPLEDGYTF. The CDR3 DNA is TGCAGTGCTGACCCCCTTGAGGATGGCTACACCTTC.

Turning to this clonotype: Relative to the germline gene, one junction end is altered; a read error may explain this. The chain links TRBV10-2 to TRBJ1-5; the D gene is possibly TRBD1 (6 bases). In germline, CDR1 is WSHSY, CDR2 SAAADI. The CDR3 is made up of 13 amino acids. Written as DNA, the CDR3 is TGCGCCAGTTCCGAGGGGGAATATAAGACCCAGAATTTT. Amino acid sequence: CASSEGEYKTQNF.

This clonotype showed up many times. This sequence joins TRBV6-5 and TRBJ2-5; D gene uncertain. The V gene's germline CDR1 is MNHEY and CDR2 SVGAGI. CDR3 length: 13 residues. Between the trimmed V and J ends, which lost 3 bases and 5 bases, there was a span of 10 bases. The chain's CDR3 is CASSYQVRETQYF. The CDR3, as DNA: TGTGCCAGCAGTTATCAGGTCCGGGAGACCCAGTACTTC.

This clonotype was seen repeatedly, ten times or more. The chain has TRBV5-1 and TRBJ2-7; the D gene is possibly TRBD1 (5 bases). The CDR3 has 12 residues. Germline V gene lookup returns CDR1 SGHRS and CDR2 YFSETQ. V was pared by 5 bases and J by 0 bases, with 6 bases between. CDR3 nucleotide sequence: TGCGCCAGCAGTCAGGGCTCCTACGAGCAGTACTTC. Its translation: CASSQGSYEQYF.

This clonotype came up many times. The chain carries TRBV7-8 and TRBJ2-6; TRBD1 might be the D (6 bases). Trimming shortened V by 1 base and J by 1 base, and 17 bases separated the two germline ends. The germline V gene encodes CDR1 SGHVS and CDR2 FQNEAQ. CDR3 size: 19 residues. CDR3 residues: CASSLGAQGSLSGANVLTF. In DNA form, the CDR3 reads TGTGCCAGCAGCTTAGGCGCCCAGGGGTCCCTGTCTGGGGCCAACGTCCTGACTTTC.

In this sample, this clonotype turned up many times. V usage is TRBV10-3 and J usage is TRBJ2-1; TRBD1 agrees at 8 bases. The J segment lost 1 base and the V segment lost 5 bases, leaving 4 bases of the junction unmatched. CDR3 length: 15 amino acids. Germline V gene lookup returns CDR1 ENHRY and CDR2 SYGVKD. CDR3 protein: CAISTGQGSYNEQFF. The CDR3 region has the DNA TGTGCCATCAGTACAGGACAGGGATCCTACAATGAGCAGTTCTTC.

The sample holds many counts of this clonotype. The chain is built from TRBV7-9 and TRBJ2-5, with 7 bases aligning to TRBD1. J lost 4 bases, V lost 4 bases, and 15 bases had no gene match. The CDR3 covers 17 residues. The germline CDR1 and CDR2 sequences are SEHNR and FQNEAQ (reference sequence). Written as DNA, the CDR3 is TGTGCCAGCAGCTCAACCAGGGGGACGCTAGGACCAGAGACCCAGTACTTC. It yields the protein CASSSTRGTLGPETQYF. Combining the CDR3 with reference TRBV7-9 and TRBJ2-5 gives the whole variable domain DTGVSQNPRHKITKRGQNVTFRCDPISEHNRLYWYRQTLGQGPEFLTYFQNEAQLEKSRLLSDRFSAERPKGSFSTLEIQRTEQGDSAMYLCASSSTRGTLGPETQYFGPGTRLLVL.

This clonotype has at least ten counts. The chain carries TRBV7-8 and TRBJ2-7, with 10 bases fitting TRBD2. CDR3 length: 19 amino acids. J was trimmed by 1 base and V by 1 base; bases with no gene match: 13. Germline CDR1 and CDR2: SGHVS and FQNEAQ. The CDR3 is CASSLGVGAGGPLSYEQYF. The DNA for the CDR3 is TGTGCCAGCAGCTTAGGGGTCGGAGCGGGAGGGCCCTTATCCTACGAGCAGTACTTC.

This clonotype was counted at least ten times. The V and J genes are TRBV7-9 and TRBJ2-7; D assignment may be TRBD1 or TRBD2 (5 bases each). This CDR3 has 14 amino acids. Germline lookup yields CDR1 SEHNR and CDR2 FQNEAQ (reference sequence). V dropped 5 bases and J dropped 2 bases, with 13 bases sitting between them. CDR3 region: CASSIQGRAYEQYF. CDR3 nucleotides: TGTGCCAGCAGCATTCAGGGACGCGCCTACGAGCAGTACTTC.

This clonotype was observed at least ten times. The chain combines TRBV18 with TRBJ2-7; TRBD2 might be the D (5 bases). The CDR3 covers 13 residues. Per the germline V gene, CDR1 is KGHSH and CDR2 is LQKENI. V lost 3 bases and J 6 bases, leaving 12 bases between the germline ends. This CDR3 is CASSPGNSGEQYF. CDR3 sequence (DNA): TGTGCCAGCTCACCGGGTAACAGCGGCGAGCAGTACTTC.

This clonotype was found many times. The genes are TRBV29-1 and TRBJ1-1; no clear D gene. CDR1 is SQVTM, CDR2 ANQGSEA, per germline. The CDR3 consists of 12 residues. Trimming removed 6 bases at V and 3 bases at J, with 11 bases between. The CDR3 region is CSVGRGYTEAFF. In DNA, the CDR3 is TGCAGCGTCGGTAGAGGTTACACTGAAGCTTTCTTT.

This clonotype was recorded many times. The chain uses TRBV6-5 and TRBJ2-7, with TRBD1 identical over 7 bases. Trimming cost V 7 bases and J 5 bases; bases outside gene matches: 8. Germline lookup yields CDR1 MNHEY and CDR2 SVGAGI. The CDR3 extends over 13 amino acids. The CDR3 sequence is CASKVTGVDEQYF. CDR3 nucleotides: TGTGCCAGCAAGGTTACAGGGGTCGACGAGCAGTACTTC.

This clonotype was observed many times. A much larger clonotype is one base distant, so this may be a read error. The chain uses TRBV20-1 and TRBJ2-7; D perhaps matches TRBD1 (6 bases). V dropped 4 bases and J dropped 4 bases, with 20 bases sitting between them. The V gene's germline CDR1 is DFQATT and CDR2 SNEGSKA (reference sequence). The CDR3 has 15 amino acids. The CDR3 is CSATIYQGWAYEQYF. The CDR3 DNA follows: TGCAGTGCTACCATCTACCAGGGGTGGGCTTACGAGCAGTACTTC.

V gene TRBV7-9 combines with J gene TRBJ2-7; 9 nucleotides line up with TRBD1. Germline values: CDR1 SEHNR, CDR2 FQNEAQ (reference sequence). The CDR3 totals 13 residues. V shed 4 bases and J 7 bases; nucleotides not matched to a gene: 5. CDR3 DNA sequence: TGTGCCAGCAGCTCACAGGGGGCTGGGGAGCAGTACTTC. Its translation is CASSSQGAGEQYF.

This clonotype appeared many times. The chain carries TRBV7-2 and TRBJ2-7; a possible D gene is TRBD2 (6 bases). Germline V lookup: CDR1 SGHTA, CDR2 FQGNSA. The CDR3 is 15 residues long. Trimming cost V 9 bases and J 0 bases, with 18 bases left between them. This CDR3 is CASKPGGPASYEQYF. The CDR3 nucleotides read TGTGCCAGTAAACCCGGGGGACCTGCCTCCTACGAGCAGTACTTC.

This clonotype was seen many times. CDR3 coding DNA: TGTGCCAGCAGCTTAGCTCTCAGGACTAATGAAAAACTGTTTTTT. Translation gives CASSLALRTNEKLFF. V and J are TRBV7-6 and TRBJ1-4, with no clear D. Germline CDR1 is SGHVS and CDR2 is FNYEAQ. The CDR3 length is 15 residues. V was trimmed by 0 bases and J by 2 bases, leaving 7 bases between them.

This clonotype was detected ten times or more. The chain recombines TRBV7-8 with TRBJ1-2; D unclear. V lost 2 bases to trimming and J lost 5 bases, with 18 bases between them. CDR3 size: 16 residues. Germline V lookup: CDR1 SGHVS, CDR2 FQNEAQ. CDR3 bases: TGTGCCAGCAGCTTAAACGACGCAACCAAGAATTATGGCTACACCTTC. This sequence encodes CASSLNDATKNYGYTF. The whole variable domain, filled in from reference TRBV7-8 and TRBJ1-2, reads GAGVSQSPRYKVAKRGQDVALRCDPISGHVSLFWYQQALGQGPEFLTYFQNEAQLDKSGLPSDRFFAERPEGSVSTLKIQRTQQEDSAVYLCASSLNDATKNYGYTFGSGTRLTVV.

This clonotype has a count of ten or more. This sequence joins TRBV7-2 and TRBJ2-7; TRBD1 matches at 8 bases. Unmatched junction bases numbered 14, after V lost 5 bases and J lost 2 bases. CDR1 and CDR2 from the germline V gene are SGHTA and FQGNSA. The length of the CDR3 is 17 residues. In DNA form, the CDR3 reads TGTGCCAGCAGCCACCTGGTCGGACAGGGATCTGCCTACGAGCAGTACTTC. Translating it yields CASSHLVGQGSAYEQYF.

This clonotype has at least ten counts. V usage is TRBV12-3 or TRBV12-4 and J usage is TRBJ2-2; no clear D gene. The V and J ends lost 2 bases and 6 bases respectively, with 7 bases between them. CDR3 length equals 13 residues. Here the CDR3 reads CASSLFSPGELFF. The CDR3 region has the DNA TGTGCCAGCAGTTTATTTTCGCCCGGGGAGCTGTTTTTT.

This clonotype occurred many times. The V and J genes are TRBV27 and TRBJ2-3; D not resolved. The V and J ends lost 2 bases and 6 bases respectively, with 9 bases between them. Germline loops: CDR1 MNHEY, CDR2 SMNVEV (reference sequence). The CDR3 is 13 amino acids. The CDR3 protein is CASSLLPRDTQYF. The CDR3 bases are TGTGCCAGCAGTTTACTTCCGAGGGATACGCAGTATTTT.

This clonotype was recorded many times. The chain is built from TRBV21-1 and TRBJ2-3; the table calls TRBD2, which could not be checked here. TRBV21-1 is termed a pseudogene. The CDR3 is 17 residues long. The CDR3 sequence: CASSKTLTSGNQDTQYF. In DNA, the CDR3 is TGTGCCAGCAGCAAAACTTTGACTAGCGGGAATCAAGATACGCAGTATTTT.

This clonotype was seen ten or more times. This rearrangement joins TRBV4-3 to TRBJ2-3; 9 bases are a match to TRBD2. The V segment lost 1 base and the J segment 4 bases; nucleotides outside the gene matches: 9. The CDR3 has 17 amino acids. Germline-derived CDR1 and CDR2 are LGHNA and YSLEER. Written as DNA, the CDR3 is TGCGCCAGCAGCCAAGTTATGACTAGCGGCGGCGCAGATACGCAGTATTTT. Amino acid sequence: CASSQVMTSGGADTQYF.

This clonotype was recorded many times. The chain carries TRBV20-1 and TRBJ2-3; 11 bases match TRBD2. The CDR3 is 21 residues long. Germline trimming cut 1 base from V and 3 bases from J; bases unmatched to any gene: 21. Germline assignment: CDR1 DFQATT and CDR2 SNEGSKA (reference sequence). CDR3 in DNA: TGCAGTGCTAGAGCGACCCCCGGGACTAGCGGCCCTCCACGATCTACAGATACGCAGTATTTT. It specifies CSARATPGTSGPPRSTDTQYF.

This clonotype was counted many times. The V and J genes are TRBV7-2 and TRBJ2-7, with 7 bases matching TRBD1. CDR3 length: 14 amino acids. V trimming: 4 bases; J trimming: 3 bases; junction bases outside the gene matches: 6. Germline loops: CDR1 SGHTA, CDR2 FQGNSA. The CDR3 is CASSSLRTGYEQYF. The CDR3 coding sequence is TGTGCCAGCAGCTCCCTGCGGACAGGCTACGAGCAGTACTTC.

This clonotype was found a few times. The rearrangement joins TRBV27 to TRBJ2-3; 14 bases are a match to TRBD2. CDR3 length: 19 residues. J gave up 0 bases and V 4 bases, and 9 bases lay outside the gene matches. Germline assignment: CDR1 MNHEY and CDR2 SMNVEV (reference sequence). CDR3 sequence: CASSSSGLAGVPSTDTQYF. The CDR3 DNA follows: TGTGCCAGCAGTTCCTCGGGACTAGCGGGAGTACCTAGCACAGATACGCAGTATTTT.

This clonotype appeared many times. The chain employs TRBV5-1 and TRBJ2-7; 9 bases are a match to TRBD2. CDR1 is SGHRS and CDR2 is YFSETQ in the germline V gene. The CDR3 has 14 residues. Unmatched junction bases numbered 7, after V lost 5 bases and J lost 4 bases. CDR3 DNA: TGCGCCAGCAGGGGGTCTAGCGGGACTTACGAGCAGTACTTC. It is translated as CASRGSSGTYEQYF.

This clonotype was counted ten times or more. The rearrangement links TRBV9 to TRBJ1-1; D is unclear. V lost 2 bases, J lost 1 base, and 6 bases lay in between. Germline V gives CDR1 SGDLS, CDR2 YYNGEE. The CDR3 is 13 amino acids. The CDR3 DNA sequence: TGTGCCAGCAGCGTTTCACAGAACACTGAAGCTTTCTTT. It translates to CASSVSQNTEAFF.